This T cell receptor beta chain was identified during a study of blood T cells in healthy people across ages. Through a sample-barcoded 5' primer and a J-beta primer mix, a second PCR was run for about 6 to 12 cycles. Each CDR3 protein gets one entry after TCRdb re-called the 5' RACE reads with MiXCR. Of 1.5 million to 2 million distinct CDR3 sequences listed, roughly 43% are singletons. Every donor gave ten milliliters of peripheral blood. This clonotype is labeled as medium-sized (0.01 to 0.1%). This CDR3 has 14 residues. V was pared by 4 bases and J by 4 bases, with 2 bases of the junction left unmatched. Germline CDR1 reads MRHNA; CDR2 reads SNTAGT.

The sequenced material came from blood. The clonotype comes from a human donor in good health. This chain links TRBV6-4 with TRBJ2-3; 10 positions match TRBD2. The CDR3 DNA reads TGTGCCAGCAGTGTCGGGACTAGCGCAGATACGCAGTATTTT. Its translation is CASSVGTSADTQYF.